This T cell receptor (beta chain) was sequenced during a study of CD8 T cells in Susac syndrome. Peripheral blood CD8+ and CD4+ T cells were profiled by TCR beta sequencing. Relapsing-remitting disease, either stable or active, was present in the treatment-naive patients who were the multiple sclerosis controls. TEMRA cells were enriched by FACS, and CD4+ and CD8+ T cells were negatively isolated. V shed 4 bases and J 4 bases; nucleotides not matched to a gene: 4. The CDR3 is 13 residues long. The germline CDR1 and CDR2 sequences are SGHNT and YYREEE (reference sequence). This clonotype was seen only a few times. Reverse transcription of roughly 0.45 to 1 ug RNA used random hexamers. Amplification of TCR beta CDR3 used immunoSEQ multiplex PCR across 54 Vbeta and 13 Jbeta. TCRdb processed the immunoSEQ multiplex PCR reads anew with MiXCR; each CDR3 protein has one entry. The table has about 140,000 distinct CDR3 sequences, approximately 95% seen once.

The sequencing sample was made of CD4+ T cells from PBMCs. The rearrangement links TRBV5-4 to TRBJ2-7, with 8 nucleotides matching TRBD1. The sequence was collected from a human donor with multiple sclerosis. This CDR3 reads CASSARQGYEQYF. CDR3 DNA sequence: TGTGCCAGCAGCGCCCGACAGGGGTACGAGCAGTACTTC.